These T cell receptor beta chains were read from a single sample in a study of blood T cell repertoires in COVID-19. Profiled with immunoSEQ multiplex PCR; TCRdb holds only in-frame clones, not every one. The sample records 220,000 or so clones, 82% being singletons. Specimen: peripheral blood. The receptors stem from a woman of 80 years or more with acute or convalescent COVID-19. CDR3s include the opening cysteine and the closing phenylalanine or tryptophan. A D gene is named only where the DNA matches it firmly. Clone size, where shown, is once, few, many, or a class for clones that have expanded.

CDR3aa: CASSYSRGGNTEAFF; CDR3nt: TGTGCCAGCAGTTACTCAAGAGGTGGGAACACTGAAGCTTTCTTT; v_gene: TRBV6-5; d_gene: -; abundance: -; j_gene: TRBJ1-1
CDR3aa: CASSQERTSGYTQYF; CDR3nt: TGTGCCAGCAGCCAAGAAAGGACTAGCGGTTATACGCAGTATTTT; v_gene: TRBV4-2; d_gene: TRBD2; abundance: -; j_gene: TRBJ2-3
CDR3aa: CAISDRTSGEKQYF; CDR3nt: TGTGCCATCAGTGATCGGACTAGCGGAGAAAAGCAGTACTTC; v_gene: TRBV10-3; d_gene: TRBD2; abundance: -; j_gene: TRBJ2-7
CDR3aa: CASSQQGTGYTF; CDR3nt: TGCGCCAGCAGCCAACAGGGGACTGGCTACACCTTC; v_gene: TRBV5-1; d_gene: TRBD1; abundance: -; j_gene: TRBJ1-2
CDR3aa: CASRGLAVTYEQYF; CDR3nt: TGTGCCAGCAGGGGACTAGCGGTTACCTACGAGCAGTACTTC; v_gene: TRBV2; d_gene: TRBD2; abundance: once; j_gene: TRBJ2-7
CDR3aa: CASSSPNQNYEQYF; CDR3nt: TGTGCCAGCAGCTCCCCCAATCAGAACTACGAGCAGTACTTC; v_gene: TRBV7-9; d_gene: -; abundance: -; j_gene: TRBJ2-7
CDR3aa: CASSLTREKLFF; CDR3nt: TGTGCCAGCAGTTTGACCAGGGAAAAACTGTTTTTT; v_gene: TRBV12-3/TRBV12-4; d_gene: -; abundance: -; j_gene: TRBJ1-4
CDR3aa: CAWSVVGQVNQPQHF; CDR3nt: TGTGCCTGGAGTGTGGTGGGACAGGTCAATCAGCCCCAGCATTTT; v_gene: TRBV30; d_gene: TRBD1; abundance: -; j_gene: TRBJ1-5
CDR3aa: CASSQARDRVLSGANVLTF; CDR3nt: TGCGCCAGCAGCCAGGCCCGGGACAGGGTGCTCTCTGGGGCCAACGTCCTGACTTTC; v_gene: TRBV4-1; d_gene: TRBD1; abundance: -; j_gene: TRBJ2-6
CDR3aa: CASSHRFNDSPLHF; CDR3nt: TGTGCCAGCAGCCACAGGTTTAATGATTCACCCCTCCACTTT; v_gene: TRBV7-2; d_gene: -; abundance: -; j_gene: TRBJ1-6
CDR3aa: CASSPTAGQGRNNEQFF; CDR3nt: TGTGCCAGCAGCCCGACCGCCGGACAGGGGCGGAACAATGAGCAGTTCTTC; v_gene: TRBV4-2; d_gene: TRBD1; abundance: -; j_gene: TRBJ2-1
CDR3aa: CASSQGAASGSWVTDTQYF; CDR3nt: TGCGCCAGCAGCCAAGGAGCGGCTAGCGGGAGCTGGGTCACAGATACGCAGTATTTT; v_gene: TRBV4-1; d_gene: TRBD2; abundance: -; j_gene: TRBJ2-3
CDR3aa: CASSAGARTGNSSPLHF; CDR3nt: TGTGCCAGCAGCGCCGGCGCCCGCACAGGGAATAGCTCACCCCTCCACTTT; v_gene: TRBV9; d_gene: -; abundance: -; j_gene: TRBJ1-6
CDR3aa: CASSFRNIAGGRETQYF; CDR3nt: TGCGCCAGCAGCTTCCGGAACATAGCGGGGGGGCGGGAGACCCAGTACTTC; v_gene: TRBV5-1; d_gene: TRBD2; abundance: once; j_gene: TRBJ2-5
CDR3aa: CASSEGLAGGRTDTQYF; CDR3nt: TGTGCCAGCAGCGAGGGACTAGCGGGGGGCCGCACAGATACGCAGTATTTT; v_gene: TRBV9; d_gene: TRBD2; abundance: -; j_gene: TRBJ2-3
CDR3aa: CASRRDRGTGANVLTF; CDR3nt: TGTGCCAGCAGACGGGACAGGGGTACTGGGGCCAACGTCCTGACTTTC; v_gene: TRBV27; d_gene: TRBD1; abundance: once; j_gene: TRBJ2-6
CDR3aa: CASSDSPARFRVKLFF; CDR3nt: TGTGCCAGCAGTGACAGTCCCGCCAGGTTCAGGGTAAAACTGTTTTTT; v_gene: TRBV6-1; d_gene: -; abundance: -; j_gene: TRBJ1-4
CDR3aa: CASSEGGRDWEKLFF; CDR3nt: TGCGCCAGCAGCGAAGGTGGCAGGGATTGGGAAAAACTGTTTTTT; v_gene: TRBV4-3; d_gene: -; abundance: -; j_gene: TRBJ1-4
CDR3aa: CASGDRGKTQYF; CDR3nt: TGTGCTAGTGGCGACAGGGGGAAGACCCAGTACTTC; v_gene: TRBV12-5; d_gene: TRBD1; abundance: -; j_gene: TRBJ2-5
CDR3aa: CASSVRTGEETQYF; CDR3nt: TGTGCCAGCAGCGTAAGGACAGGGGAAGAGACCCAGTACTTC; v_gene: TRBV5-4; d_gene: TRBD1; abundance: -; j_gene: TRBJ2-5
CDR3aa: CASSLDFTEAFF; CDR3nt: TGTGCCAGCAGCCTCGACTTCACTGAAGCTTTCTTT; v_gene: TRBV6-2/TRBV6-3; d_gene: -; abundance: -; j_gene: TRBJ1-1
CDR3aa: CASSQGMTRTQGNEKLFF; CDR3nt: TGCGCCAGCAGCCAAGGGATGACGCGAACCCAGGGTAATGAAAAACTGTTTTTT; v_gene: TRBV4-1; d_gene: -; abundance: -; j_gene: TRBJ1-4
CDR3aa: CASSPTSGNRRETQYF; CDR3nt: TGTGCCAGCAGCCCGACTAGCGGGAATCGGCGCGAGACCCAGTACTTC; v_gene: TRBV5-4; d_gene: TRBD2; abundance: -; j_gene: TRBJ2-5
CDR3aa: CASSFGLAGPRGNAGELFF; CDR3nt: TGTGCCAGCAGCTTCGGTCTAGCGGGTCCCAGGGGGAACGCCGGGGAGCTGTTTTTT; v_gene: TRBV7-9; d_gene: -; abundance: -; j_gene: TRBJ2-2
CDR3aa: CASSIPQGTLRPNQPQHF; CDR3nt: TGTGCCAGTAGTATCCCACAGGGGACCCTCCGCCCCAATCAGCCCCAGCATTTT; v_gene: TRBV19; d_gene: TRBD1; abundance: -; j_gene: TRBJ1-5
CDR3aa: CASSSQGSGVYNEQFF; CDR3nt: TGTGCCAGCAGCTCCCAGGGGAGCGGGGTATACAATGAGCAGTTCTTC; v_gene: TRBV9; d_gene: -; abundance: -; j_gene: TRBJ2-1
CDR3aa: CASSPGRQQETQYF; CDR3nt: TGTGCCAGCTCACCCGGCCGACAGCAAGAGACCCAGTACTTC; v_gene: TRBV18; d_gene: -; abundance: once; j_gene: TRBJ2-5
CDR3aa: CASSLGQGPADTQYF; CDR3nt: TGTGCCAGCAGCTTAGGGCAGGGGCCGGCAGATACGCAGTATTTT; v_gene: TRBV7-8; d_gene: -; abundance: -; j_gene: TRBJ2-3
CDR3aa: CASSYSRQGYGYTF; CDR3nt: TGTGCCAGCAGTTACTCGAGACAGGGGTATGGCTACACCTTC; v_gene: TRBV6-5; d_gene: TRBD1; abundance: once; j_gene: TRBJ1-2
CDR3aa: CASSYGGIAEAFF; CDR3nt: TGCGCCAGCAGCTATGGGGGGATAGCTGAAGCTTTCTTT; v_gene: TRBV5-1; d_gene: -; abundance: -; j_gene: TRBJ1-1
CDR3aa: CASSPGTSGSNEQFF; CDR3nt: TGTGCCAGCTCTCCCGGGACTAGCGGGAGTAATGAGCAGTTCTTC; v_gene: TRBV18; d_gene: TRBD2; abundance: -; j_gene: TRBJ2-1
CDR3aa: CASSQVREVDEQYF; CDR3nt: TGCGCCAGCAGCCAAGTGAGGGAGGTAGACGAGCAGTACTTC; v_gene: TRBV4-3; d_gene: -; abundance: -; j_gene: TRBJ2-7
CDR3aa: CASSQERLAGTSYNEQFF; CDR3nt: TGTGCCAGCAGCCAAGAAAGGCTAGCGGGAACCTCCTACAATGAGCAGTTCTTC; v_gene: TRBV3-1/TRBV3-2; d_gene: TRBD2; abundance: -; j_gene: TRBJ2-1
CDR3aa: CASSRGTRDSAQPNYGYTF; CDR3nt: TGCGCCAGCAGCCGTGGGACTCGGGACAGCGCCCAGCCTAACTATGGCTACACCTTC; v_gene: TRBV4-1; d_gene: TRBD1; abundance: -; j_gene: TRBJ1-2
CDR3aa: CASSRSEYNEQFF; CDR3nt: TGTGCCAGCAGCCGTAGCGAGTACAATGAGCAGTTCTTC; v_gene: TRBV11-1; d_gene: -; abundance: -; j_gene: TRBJ2-1
CDR3aa: CASSFSQLKNTGELFF; CDR3nt: TGTGCCAGCAGCTTTTCGCAACTAAAAAACACCGGGGAGCTGTTTTTT; v_gene: TRBV7-3; d_gene: -; abundance: -; j_gene: TRBJ2-2
CDR3aa: CASSANTSGSRETQYF; CDR3nt: TGTGCCAGCTCAGCAAACACTAGCGGGAGTAGGGAGACCCAGTACTTC; v_gene: TRBV18; d_gene: TRBD2; abundance: -; j_gene: TRBJ2-5
CDR3aa: CASSPYGPGGRNTIYF; CDR3nt: TGTGCCAGCTCACCTTACGGGCCAGGGGGCAGGAACACCATATATTTT; v_gene: TRBV18; d_gene: TRBD1; abundance: -; j_gene: TRBJ1-3
CDR3aa: CASSLKQGSPLHF; CDR3nt: TGTGCCAGCAGTTTAAAACAGGGCTCACCCCTCCACTTT; v_gene: TRBV12-3/TRBV12-4; d_gene: -; abundance: -; j_gene: TRBJ1-6
CDR3aa: CASSPPTGFNSPLHF; CDR3nt: TGTGCCAGCAGCCCCCCTACGGGGTTCAATTCACCCCTCCACTTT; v_gene: TRBV7-8; d_gene: -; abundance: -; j_gene: TRBJ1-6
CDR3aa: CASSLPGQRSGELFF; CDR3nt: TGTGCCAGCAGTCTACCGGGACAGCGCTCCGGGGAGCTGTTTTTT; v_gene: TRBV7-2; d_gene: TRBD1; abundance: -; j_gene: TRBJ2-2
CDR3aa: CASSPDWGNQPQHF; CDR3nt: TGTGCCAGCAGTCCGGACTGGGGCAATCAGCCCCAGCATTTT; v_gene: TRBV28; d_gene: -; abundance: -; j_gene: TRBJ1-5
CDR3aa: CASSSSGSDNEQFF; CDR3nt: TGTGCCAGCAGCTCGAGCGGGAGCGACAATGAGCAGTTCTTC; v_gene: TRBV11-2; d_gene: TRBD2; abundance: once; j_gene: TRBJ2-1
CDR3aa: CSASQQEKLNYGYTF; CDR3nt: TGCAGTGCTAGTCAACAGGAGAAACTTAACTATGGCTACACCTTC; v_gene: TRBV20-1; d_gene: -; abundance: -; j_gene: TRBJ1-2
CDR3aa: CASSQRGTSNEKLFF; CDR3nt: TGTGCCAGCAGCCAAAGGGGGACGTCTAATGAAAAACTGTTTTTT; v_gene: TRBV3-1/TRBV3-2; d_gene: -; abundance: -; j_gene: TRBJ1-4
CDR3aa: CASSLVPGQDYGYTF; CDR3nt: TGTGCCAGCAGCTTAGTCCCCGGACAGGACTATGGCTACACCTTC; v_gene: TRBV11-2; d_gene: TRBD1; abundance: once; j_gene: TRBJ1-2
CDR3aa: CASSQEDRKYYEQYF; CDR3nt: TGCGCCAGCAGCCAAGAGGACAGGAAATATTACGAGCAGTACTTC; v_gene: TRBV4-3; d_gene: TRBD1; abundance: -; j_gene: TRBJ2-7
CDR3aa: CASSPQGGGSYNSPLHF; CDR3nt: TGTGCCAGCAGCCCCCAAGGGGGGGGCTCCTATAATTCACCCCTCCACTTT; v_gene: TRBV7-2; d_gene: -; abundance: -; j_gene: TRBJ1-6
CDR3aa: CASSYWRSGGTNEQYF; CDR3nt: TGTGCCAGCAGTTACTGGCGCTCTGGGGGGACTAATGAGCAGTACTTC; v_gene: TRBV6-6; d_gene: TRBD2; abundance: -; j_gene: TRBJ2-7
CDR3aa: CASSVGLARSTDTQYF; CDR3nt: TGTGCCAGCAGCGTAGGACTAGCGCGAAGCACAGATACGCAGTATTTT; v_gene: TRBV9; d_gene: TRBD2; abundance: -; j_gene: TRBJ2-3
CDR3aa: CASSLANRVDGNTIYF; CDR3nt: TGTGCCAGCAGCTTAGCGAACAGGGTAGACGGAAACACCATATATTTT; v_gene: TRBV7-9; d_gene: -; abundance: -; j_gene: TRBJ1-3